The entry that follows covers one TCR beta chain sequence. Antigen specificity is unknown. One end of the junction is discordant with germline, which a read error may explain. Looked up from germline, CDR1 is MNHGY and CDR2 is SVAAGI. This CDR3 has 14 residues. The sample comes from a study of T cells in Graves' hyperthyroidism and ophthalmopathy. Study-wide findings and caveats: Ophthalmopathy could be told apart from stable hyperthyroidism with a 13 V-J model. Ophthalmopathy was identified by the model a median about six months ahead of onset.

Amplified TCR beta CDR3 regions derived from RNA transcripts. The study used the HTBI primer set for a first-round RT-PCR of the TCR CDR3. TCRdb passed the multiplex PCR reads through MiXCR, listing each CDR3 protein once. Of some 270,000 distinct CDR3 sequences detected, roughly 15% appear once; the ten largest clones hold 7% to 9.5%. Lactation, pregnancy, other autoimmune disease or uncontrolled infection excluded patients. Clinicians diagnosed patients from clinical symptoms, serum thyroxine and TRAb, thyroid ultrasound and orbital computed tomography. The J gene is TRBJ1-2, the V gene TRBV6-9; no definite D call. Sequenced input: blood. The sequence was collected from a woman aged 40 to 50 with Graves' hyperthyroidism. The CDR3 sequence: CASSDSPYLSGYTF. DNA for the CDR3: TGTGCCAGCAGTGATTCCCCCTACCTCAGCGGCTACACCTTC.